A selection of T cell receptor beta chains follows, all from one sample in a study of radiotherapy plus CTLA-4 blockade in lung cancer. Sequencing was performed with immunoSEQ multiplex PCR; in TCRdb, only in-frame clones are kept and a portion is missing. Here the sample spans roughly 93,000 clones, around 83% being singletons. The source was peripheral blood, collected from a patient treated with radiotherapy plus ipilimumab. These receptors were taken from a human donor with non-small cell lung cancer who had a partial response to radiotherapy plus ipilimumab. The CDR3 runs from the conserved cysteine through the conserved F or W. D genes are given only for firm matches. Not all rows give a size; the values are once, few, many and, for expanded clones, a class.

d_gene,j_gene,v_gene,abundance,CDR3nt,CDR3aa
TRBD1,TRBJ2-7,TRBV7-9,-,TGTGCCAGCAGCTTTATGACAGGGGAAGGCGAGCAGTACTTC,CASSFMTGEGEQYF
TRBD1,TRBJ1-5,TRBV5-4,-,TGTGCCAGCAGCTCGGACAGGGGGCTTGATCAGCCCCAGCATTTT,CASSSDRGLDQPQHF
-,TRBJ1-1,TRBV27,-,TGTGCCAGCAGCCGACGGGCTGATCACAGGGAACCGAACACTGAAGCTTTCTTT,CASSRRADHREPNTEAFF
-,TRBJ2-3,TRBV27,few,TGTGCCAGATTGCAGGGTCCCCCCACAGATACGCAGTATTTT,CARLQGPPTDTQYF
-,TRBJ2-3,TRBV5-1,-,TGCGCCAGCAGCTTGGACGCCCGAGGGCGCACAGATACGCAGTATTTT,CASSLDARGRTDTQYF
TRBD1,TRBJ2-1,TRBV27,-,TGTGCCAGCAGTCCATTCCCGGGACAGGATGAGCAGTTCTTC,CASSPFPGQDEQFF
-,TRBJ2-7,TRBV11-2,once,TGTGCCAGCACCCCCAGCCGGGTTTACGAGCAGTACTTC,CASTPSRVYEQYF
-,TRBJ2-1,TRBV23-1,-,TGCGCCAGCAGTCGCGGTGGAGGGCCTTACAATGAGCAGTTCTTC,CASSRGGGPYNEQFF
-,TRBJ2-5,TRBV6-5,-,TGTGCCAGCAGTTACCAAAAGACAGCCCAAGAGACCCAGTACTTC,CASSYQKTAQETQYF
TRBD2,TRBJ2-3,TRBV7-3,-,TGTGCCAGCAGCTTAAACGGACGGGGGGTTGGCACAGATACGCAGTATTTT,CASSLNGRGVGTDTQYF
TRBD1,TRBJ1-5,TRBV19,-,TGTGCCAGTAGTCTTACAAACCGGGACAGGGGTTTCCAGCCCCAGCATTTT,CASSLTNRDRGFQPQHF
-,TRBJ2-1,TRBV6-5,-,-,CASSYSVAVNEQFF
TRBD1,TRBJ2-5,TRBV10-1,-,TGCGCCAGCAAGCCGGGACAGGGACCACAAGAGACCCAGTACTTC,CASKPGQGPQETQYF
-,TRBJ1-1,TRBV5-1,-,TGCGCCAGCAGGCTACAGGAAAACACTGAAGCTTTCTTT,CASRLQENTEAFF
-,TRBJ1-2,TRBV9,-,TGTGCCAGCAGCTCAACGGCCGTGGCAGGAAGGATGTATGGCTACACCTTC,CASSSTAVAGRMYGYTF
TRBD2,TRBJ2-7,TRBV7-2,once,TGTGCCAGCAGCCTGCAACCGGGACTAGCTTCCTACGAGCAGTACTTC,CASSLQPGLASYEQYF
-,TRBJ1-1,TRBV28,few,TGTGCCGCCCAGCCTCTCGGAGGGACCACTGAAGCTTTCTTT,CAAQPLGGTTEAFF
TRBD1,TRBJ1-4,TRBV27,-,TGTGCCAGCAGTCCCCGGACAGGGGTGTTTGAAAAACTGTTTTTT,CASSPRTGVFEKLFF
TRBD2,TRBJ2-2,TRBV28,-,TGTGCCAGTATTAGCGGGTCTGCGAACACCGGGGAGCTGTTTTTT,CASISGSANTGELFF
TRBD1,TRBJ2-6,TRBV19,-,TGTGCCAGTAGTATTATTATGGGTGGGACAGGGGTATCTGGGGCCAACGTCCTGACTTTC,CASSIIMGGTGVSGANVLTF
TRBD1,TRBJ2-3,TRBV29-1,-,TGCAGCGTTGTCCGACAGGGGGGGACAGATACGCAGTATTTT,CSVVRQGGTDTQYF
-,TRBJ2-1,TRBV7-8,-,TGTGCCAGCAGCTCCAGGGGTTCCTACAATGAGCAGTTCTTC,CASSSRGSYNEQFF
TRBD1,TRBJ2-1,TRBV11-2,-,TGTGCCAGCAGCTCAGGGGGCCGCTCCTACAATGAGCAGTTCTTC,CASSSGGRSYNEQFF
TRBD2,TRBJ2-1,TRBV5-4,-,TGTGCCAGCAGCTTGGAAGGCGGGAGGGTCACCTACAATGAGCAGTTCTTC,CASSLEGGRVTYNEQFF
TRBD1,TRBJ1-1,TRBV10-3,-,TGTGCCATCAGTGAGAGGGGACAGGGAGGCACTGAAGCTTTCTTT,CAISERGQGGTEAFF
-,TRBJ1-6,TRBV7-3,-,TGTGCCAGCAGCTTACAGGGGCGAGTTTCACCCCTCCACTTT,CASSLQGRVSPLHF
-,TRBJ2-6,TRBV5-1,-,TGCGCCAGCAGCTTGGAAGGCAGGGCTGGGGCCAACGTCCTGACTTTC,CASSLEGRAGANVLTF
-,TRBJ2-3,TRBV19,-,TGTGCCAGTAGTATAGCGGGAAGACGCACAGATACGCAGTATTTT,CASSIAGRRTDTQYF
-,TRBJ2-7,TRBV18,-,TGTGCCAGCTCACCACCGGGAGTGGAGTACGAGCAGTACTTC,CASSPPGVEYEQYF
TRBD2,TRBJ2-7,TRBV10-2,-,TGCGCCAGCAGTAACGGGAGGGCCTACGAGCAGTACTTC,CASSNGRAYEQYF
TRBD2,TRBJ2-5,TRBV7-2,-,TGTGCCAGCAGCTGGGGGGGATTCGAAGCCCAGTACTTC,CASSWGGFEAQYF
TRBD1,TRBJ2-1,TRBV18,once,TGTGCCAGCTCACCGGGACAGGGGGGGTTCAATGAGCAGTTCTTC,CASSPGQGGFNEQFF
-,TRBJ1-1,TRBV4-2,-,TGTGCCAGCAGCCAAGTTTCGGGGAACACTGAAGCTTTCTTT,CASSQVSGNTEAFF
-,TRBJ1-1,TRBV7-3,-,TGTGCCAGCAGCTTAATCCGGGAGGGGGACACTGAAGCTTTCTTT,CASSLIREGDTEAFF
-,TRBJ1-3,TRBV5-1,-,TGCGCCAGCAGCTTGGAAGGGAGCTCTGGAAACACCATATATTTT,CASSLEGSSGNTIYF
TRBD2,TRBJ2-1,TRBV5-1,few,TGCGCCAGCAGCTTGGGTTCTAGCGGGACGTCCTACAATGAGCAGTTCTTC,CASSLGSSGTSYNEQFF
-,TRBJ1-1,TRBV15,-,TGTGCCACCAGCAGCGGACCCGCGGGCACTGAAGCTTTCTTT,CATSSGPAGTEAFF
TRBD1,TRBJ2-7,TRBV7-9,once,TGTGCCAGCAGCTTAGCTCACTCGGGACAGGGCAACTACGAGCAGTACTTC,CASSLAHSGQGNYEQYF
-,TRBJ1-1,TRBV20-1,-,TGCAGTGCCCGGAACACTGAAGCTTTCTTT,CSARNTEAFF
TRBD1,TRBJ2-1,TRBV7-3,-,TGTGCCAGCAGCAGACAGGGGGGGATCGACAATGAGCAGTTCTTC,CASSRQGGIDNEQFF
-,TRBJ2-3,TRBV19,-,TGTGCCAGTAGTATTTCCCTTTCAGGTTTAACAGATACGCAGTATTTT,CASSISLSGLTDTQYF
-,TRBJ1-2,TRBV15,-,TGTGCCACCAGCAGAGATAGATGGTTGGGGGGAAAGGGCTACACCTTC,CATSRDRWLGGKGYTF